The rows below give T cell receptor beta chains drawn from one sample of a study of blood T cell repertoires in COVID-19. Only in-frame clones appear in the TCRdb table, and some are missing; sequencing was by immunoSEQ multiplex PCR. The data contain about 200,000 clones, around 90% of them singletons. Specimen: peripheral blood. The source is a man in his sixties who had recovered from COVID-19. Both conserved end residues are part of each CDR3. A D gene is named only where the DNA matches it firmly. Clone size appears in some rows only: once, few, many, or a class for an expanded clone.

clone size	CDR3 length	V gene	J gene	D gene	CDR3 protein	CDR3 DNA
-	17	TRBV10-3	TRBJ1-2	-	CAISEDEGIARRDGYTF	TGTGCCATCAGTGAGGATGAGGGGATCGCTAGGAGGGATGGCTACACCTTC
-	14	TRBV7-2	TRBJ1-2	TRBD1	CASSLDRGNYGYTF	TGTGCCAGCAGCTTGGACAGGGGAAACTATGGCTACACCTTC
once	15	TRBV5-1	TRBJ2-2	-	CASSLGGRTTGELFF	TGCGCCAGCAGCTTGGGCGGGCGGACCACCGGGGAGCTGTTTTTT
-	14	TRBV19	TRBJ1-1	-	CASSPQGLVTEAFF	TGTGCCAGTAGTCCCCAGGGGCTGGTCACTGAAGCTTTCTTT
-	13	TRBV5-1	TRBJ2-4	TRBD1	CASSQPDRGREYF	TGCGCCAGCAGCCAACCGGACAGGGGGAGAGAGTACTTC
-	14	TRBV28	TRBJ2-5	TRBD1	CASSFDRGQETQYF	TGTGCCAGCAGTTTCGACAGGGGCCAAGAGACCCAGTACTTC
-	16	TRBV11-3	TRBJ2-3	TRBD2	CASSPGVAGVTDTQYF	TGTGCCAGCAGCCCCGGGGTAGCGGGGGTCACAGATACGCAGTATTTT
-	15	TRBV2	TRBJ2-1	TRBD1	CASSSTIRTGNEQFF	TGTGCCAGCAGTTCCACAATACGGACAGGGAATGAGCAGTTCTTC
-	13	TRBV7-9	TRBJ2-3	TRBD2	CASRASGGDTQYF	TGTGCCAGCAGGGCTAGCGGAGGAGATACGCAGTATTTT
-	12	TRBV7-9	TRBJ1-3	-	CASSLLGQQKYF	TGTGCCAGCAGCTTATTAGGACAGCAGAAATATTTT
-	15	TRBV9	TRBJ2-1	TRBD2	CASSPGTRWVDEQFF	TGTGCCAGCAGTCCCGGGACTAGGTGGGTTGATGAGCAGTTCTTC
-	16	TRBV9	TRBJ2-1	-	CASSVVGSRGQNEQFF	TGTGCCAGCAGCGTAGTTGGGTCTAGAGGTCAGAATGAGCAGTTCTTC
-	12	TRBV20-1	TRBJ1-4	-	CSASGQNEKLFF	TGCAGTGCTAGTGGACAGAATGAAAAACTGTTTTTT
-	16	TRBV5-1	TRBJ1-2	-	CASSQDRARPGYGYTF	TGCGCCAGCAGTCAGGACAGAGCGCGCCCCGGGTATGGCTACACCTTC
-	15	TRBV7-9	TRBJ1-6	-	CASSYLGGTGSPLHF	TGTGCCAGCAGCTACCTAGGGGGTACAGGGTCACCCCTCCACTTT
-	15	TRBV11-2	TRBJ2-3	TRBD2	CASTRLAGSTDTQYF	TGTGCCAGCACAAGACTAGCGGGGAGCACAGATACGCAGTATTTT
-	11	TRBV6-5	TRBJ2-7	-	CASSTTSGQYF	TGTGCCAGCAGCACGACATCTGGGCAGTACTTC
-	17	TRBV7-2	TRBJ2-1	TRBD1	CASSLTPGTGGRNEQFF	TGTGCCAGCAGCCTAACCCCCGGGACAGGGGGTCGCAATGAGCAGTTCTTC
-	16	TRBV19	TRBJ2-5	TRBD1	CASSISTGRGQETQYF	TGTGCCAGTAGTATCTCGACAGGGAGAGGTCAAGAGACCCAGTACTTC
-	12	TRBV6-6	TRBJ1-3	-	CASHWGRDTIYF	TGTGCCAGCCACTGGGGGCGGGACACCATATATTTT
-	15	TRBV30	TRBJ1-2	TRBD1	CAWRPTGAPNYGYTF	TGTGCCTGGAGACCAACAGGGGCCCCGAACTATGGCTACACCTTC
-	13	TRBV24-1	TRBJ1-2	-	CATSDPDSYGYTF	TGTGCCACCAGTGATCCGGACAGCTATGGCTACACCTTC
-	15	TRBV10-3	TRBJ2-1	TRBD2	CAIAGTSGSIGEQFF	TGTGCCATCGCCGGGACTAGCGGGAGTATCGGTGAGCAGTTCTTC
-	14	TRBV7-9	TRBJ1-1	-	CASSSSRGGTEAFF	TGTGCCAGCAGCTCTTCACGGGGGGGCACTGAAGCTTTCTTT
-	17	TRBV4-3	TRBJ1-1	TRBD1	CASSQDWAGGGGTEAFF	TGCGCCAGCAGCCAAGATTGGGCAGGGGGAGGCGGCACTGAAGCTTTCTTT
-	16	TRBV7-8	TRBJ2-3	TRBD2	CASSRTSGGNTDTQYF	TGTGCCAGCAGCAGGACTAGCGGGGGAAACACAGATACGCAGTATTTT
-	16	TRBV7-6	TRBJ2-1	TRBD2	CASSSNGLAAYNEQFF	TGTGCCAGCAGCTCCAACGGACTAGCGGCCTACAATGAGCAGTTCTTC
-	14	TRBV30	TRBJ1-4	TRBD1	CAWSGGRGEEKLFF	TGTGCCTGGAGTGGGGGCAGGGGGGAAGAAAAACTGTTTTTT
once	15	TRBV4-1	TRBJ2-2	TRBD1	CASSPTGGNTGELFF	TGCGCCAGCAGCCCTACAGGGGGAAACACCGGGGAGCTGTTTTTT
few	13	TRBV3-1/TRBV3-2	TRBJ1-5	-	CASSYTSDQPQHF	TGTGCCAGCAGCTACACATCTGATCAGCCCCAGCATTTT
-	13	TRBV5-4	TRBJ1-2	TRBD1	CASSSLTGVGYTF	TGTGCCAGCAGCTCCCTTACAGGGGTAGGCTACACCTTC
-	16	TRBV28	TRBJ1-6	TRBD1	CASSRTGGLYNSPLHF	TGTGCCAGCAGTCGGACAGGCGGCCTCTATAATTCACCCCTCCACTTT
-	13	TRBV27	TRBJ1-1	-	CASSFRGRTEAFF	TGTGCCAGCAGCTTCAGGGGACGGACTGAAGCTTTCTTT
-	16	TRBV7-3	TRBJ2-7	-	CASSLLAGTGLGQQYF	TGTGCCAGCAGCTTATTGGCCGGGACGGGACTGGGGCAGCAGTACTTC
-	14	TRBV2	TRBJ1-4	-	CASRERLGGEKLFF	TGTGCCAGCAGGGAAAGACTGGGGGGTGAAAAACTGTTTTTT
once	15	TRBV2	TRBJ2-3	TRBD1	CASSGQGAITDTQYF	TGTGCCAGCAGTGGACAGGGGGCCATCACAGATACGCAGTATTTT
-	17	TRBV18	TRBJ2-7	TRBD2	CASSPSSGSPGGFEQYF	TGTGCCAGCTCACCTAGTAGCGGGAGCCCCGGTGGGTTCGAGCAGTACTTC
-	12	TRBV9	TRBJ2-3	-	CASGPQSDTQYF	TGTGCCAGCGGCCCCCAGTCGGATACGCAGTATTTT
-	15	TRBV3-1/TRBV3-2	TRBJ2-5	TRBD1	CASSFRTGNQETQYF	TGTGCCAGCAGCTTCAGGACAGGGAACCAAGAGACCCAGTACTTC
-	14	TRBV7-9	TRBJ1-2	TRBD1	CASSLKGANYGYTF	TGTGCCAGCAGCTTAAAGGGGGCAAACTATGGCTACACCTTC
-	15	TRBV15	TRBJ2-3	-	CATSRRSESTDTQYF	TGTGCCACCAGCAGGAGAAGCGAAAGCACAGATACGCAGTATTTT
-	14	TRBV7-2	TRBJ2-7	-	CASSSTGVSYEQYF	TGTGCCAGCAGCTCGACGGGGGTCTCCTACGAGCAGTACTTC
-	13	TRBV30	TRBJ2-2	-	CAWSVEGDRELFF	TGTGCCTGGAGTGTGGAAGGAGACCGGGAGCTGTTTTTT
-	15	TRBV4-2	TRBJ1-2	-	CASSQSLRGYYGYTF	TGTGCCAGCAGCCAATCCTTGCGGGGTTACTATGGCTACACCTTC
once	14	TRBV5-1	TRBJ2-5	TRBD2	CASSSLAGQETQYF	TGCGCCAGCAGCTCACTAGCGGGGCAAGAGACCCAGTACTTC
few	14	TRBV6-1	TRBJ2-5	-	CASSERGGQETQYF	TGTGCCAGCAGTGAGCGGGGCGGGCAAGAGACCCAGTACTTC
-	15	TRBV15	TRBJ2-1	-	CATSRAQERGNEQFF	TGTGCCACCAGCAGGGCCCAGGAGCGAGGGAATGAGCAGTTCTTC
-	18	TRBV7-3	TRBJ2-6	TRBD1	CASSPRQGMWSGANVLTF	TGTGCCAGCAGCCCCCGACAGGGTATGTGGTCTGGGGCCAACGTCCTGACTTTC
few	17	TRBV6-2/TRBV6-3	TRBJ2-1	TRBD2	CASSYPPSRAGGNEQFF	TGTGCCAGCAGTTACCCCCCGTCGAGAGCGGGGGGGAATGAGCAGTTCTTC
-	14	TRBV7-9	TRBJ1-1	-	CASSLIQGVTEAFF	TGTGCCAGCAGCTTAATTCAGGGCGTCACTGAAGCTTTCTTT
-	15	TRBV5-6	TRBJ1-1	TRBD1	CASSFAGGLNTEAFF	TGTGCCAGCAGCTTTGCAGGGGGTTTGAACACTGAAGCTTTCTTT
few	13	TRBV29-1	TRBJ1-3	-	CSVSVSSGNTIYF	TGCAGCGTTAGTGTGAGCTCTGGAAACACCATATATTTT
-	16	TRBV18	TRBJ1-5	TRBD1	CASSPPGQGPYQPQHF	TGTGCCAGCTCACCACCGGGACAGGGTCCATATCAGCCCCAGCATTTT
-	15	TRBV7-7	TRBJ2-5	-	CASSPTVEGQETQYF	TGTGCTAGCAGCCCTACAGTGGAGGGTCAGGAGACCCAGTACTTC
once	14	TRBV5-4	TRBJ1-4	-	CASSLNIEGKKLFF	TGTGCCAGCAGCCTGAATATTGAGGGTAAAAAACTGTTTTTT
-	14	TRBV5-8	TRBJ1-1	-	CASSLQIVNTEAFF	TGTGCCAGCAGCTTGCAGATCGTGAACACTGAAGCTTTCTTT
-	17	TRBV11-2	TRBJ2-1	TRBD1	CASSLLPGQGTHNEQFF	TGTGCCAGCAGCTTACTTCCGGGACAGGGTACCCACAATGAGCAGTTCTTC
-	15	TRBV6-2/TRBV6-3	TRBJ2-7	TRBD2	CASSLGLAGTYEQYF	TGTGCCAGCAGTCTCGGACTAGCGGGTACCTACGAGCAGTACTTC
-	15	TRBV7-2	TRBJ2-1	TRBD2	CASSPNERGYNEQFF	TGTGCCAGCAGCCCCAATGAGCGGGGTTACAATGAGCAGTTCTTC